This entry features one T cell receptor beta chain sequence. Its antigen is unknown. Within one base of it there is no much larger clone, and no base qualities were kept. Healthy HIV-negative adults with no recently reported acute infections or vaccinations were included as donors. Every donor was a Caucasian adult living in Nashville, Tennessee, USA. Magnetic negative selection was used to enrich CD4+ T cells, after which naive cells were positively selected on CD45RA and the negative fraction became the memory subset. Blood was obtained by leukapheresis, after which PBMCs were separated by Ficoll-Histopaque density gradient centrifugation and cryopreserved in liquid nitrogen vapor phase. Analytical flow cytometry was used to check the purity and quantity of each magnetically sorted T cell population. Each sorted fraction had its genomic DNA isolated and then quantified by UV absorbance on a Nanodrop 2000c.

CDR3 length: 16 amino acids, cysteine to phenylalanine. The CDR3 DNA has 48 bases and is translated from base 1. Based on the germline V gene, the CDR1 and CDR2 sequences are MNHEY and SVGAGI. The junction shows trimming of 0 bases on V and 0 bases on J, plus 6 bases between the germline ends. The data stem from a study of shared clonotypes between healthy human individuals (dated by TCRdb to between 2020 and 2021). In terms of the full investigation: The cohort included a few men and two women between 18 and 49 years of age. For each donor, CD4 naive and CD4 memory were each run on three plates, CD8 naive on two plates, and CD8 memory on one plate. The study deeply sequenced blood TCR repertoires of about 5 healthy adults to estimate repertoire size and the extent of clonotype sharing between individuals. To increase sequencing depth and limit assay-specific biases, different laboratories used diverse techniques to prepare libraries and sequence TCR repertoires. Between about 0.94 and 8.9 billion PBMCs per donor were obtained by leukapheresis.

TCR CDR3 regions were amplified from genomic DNA by multiplex PCR using the deep immunoSEQ assay. Extracted genomic DNA from each cell subset was distributed evenly across all wells of several immunoSEQ 96-well plates, and each plate was treated as a replicate. For sorted subsets, about 200 ng genomic DNA, equal to tens of thousands of T cell genomes, was loaded into each replicate PCR. Purified libraries were quantified with a Qubit 3.0 fluorometer, sized on a Bioanalyzer 2100, and re-quantified with the KAPA Library Quantification kit. Every immunoSEQ 96-well plate was sequenced on a separate single-read 150-cycle Illumina NextSeq 550 flow cell. For the original study's pipeline: Because only junctional sequences without quality scores were contained in the immunoSEQ output, filtering matching that applied to full-length reads could not be performed. To assign V/J genes and CDR3, sequences were annotated against IMGT germline references using PyIR, a Python wrapper for IgBLAST v1.9. Reads were removed for weak V/J assignments (E-value above 1e-6), missing CDR3, stop codons, out-of-frame junctions, or ambiguous translated residues. V3J clonotypes were defined as sequences sharing the same inferred V gene, J gene, and CDR3 amino acid sequence. Percentage overlap between repertoires was computed as shared unique clonotypes divided by the size of the smaller repertoire. Richness of each repertoire was evaluated using RTK rarefaction, the Chao1 estimator, and Recon v2.1 estimates of unobserved clonotypes. For all TCRbeta clonotypes obtained by the gDNA method from a few donors, generation probabilities were computed with OLGA. Not all clones reach the TCRdb copy of this immuneACCESS table, which keeps in-frame sequences only. Checked studies attribute under half of the gap to unresolved V genes and leave the rest unexplained. The V and J calls and clone size come from that table; D and trimming were worked out from the DNA. The sample table records over a million clones; about three quarters of these occur just once. Approximately 1.5% of the sample comes from the top ten.

The investigation overall reported the following: Only blood was sampled, and tissue TCR repertoires likely differ from those in blood. Based on pairwise subsampling, the degree of clonotype sharing among donors was expected to be affected by sequencing depth. The small number of donors limited the genetic and exposure-history diversity represented. Naive subsets generally had larger estimated clonotype richness than memory subsets. Across four donors, around 5% of naive CD4, 3% to 3.5% of naive CD8, approximately 2.5% of memory CD4, and 0.4% of memory CD8 clonotypes were shared. Compared with non-shared clonotypes, the clonotypes found in all four sorted-subset donors had higher generation probabilities. Rarefaction of sorted-subset datasets indicated incomplete sequencing despite the large sequencing depth.

Material for sequencing was memory CD4+ T cells sorted from blood. In light of the paper, this sample's cell subset or site label describes: CD45RA-negative fraction. The clonotype was recovered from a man younger than 35 in good health. In this chain, TRBV6-5 is recombined with TRBJ2-6; tentative D gene TRBD2, with 6 bases matching. The nucleotide sequence is given as TGTGCCAGCAGTTACTCGGGGGGCTCTGGGGCCAACGTCCTGACTTTC. It translates as CASSYSGGSGANVLTF.